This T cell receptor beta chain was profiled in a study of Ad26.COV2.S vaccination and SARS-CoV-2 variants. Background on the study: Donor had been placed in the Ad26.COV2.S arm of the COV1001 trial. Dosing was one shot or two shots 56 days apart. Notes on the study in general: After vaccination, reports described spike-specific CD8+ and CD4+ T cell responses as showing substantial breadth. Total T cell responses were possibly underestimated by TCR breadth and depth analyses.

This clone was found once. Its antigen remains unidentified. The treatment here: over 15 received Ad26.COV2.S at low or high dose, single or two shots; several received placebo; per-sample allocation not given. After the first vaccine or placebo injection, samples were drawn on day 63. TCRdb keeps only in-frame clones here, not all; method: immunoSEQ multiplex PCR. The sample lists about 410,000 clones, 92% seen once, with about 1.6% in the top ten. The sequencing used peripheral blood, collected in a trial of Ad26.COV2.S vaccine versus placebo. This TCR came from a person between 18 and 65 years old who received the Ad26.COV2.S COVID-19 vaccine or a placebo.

CDR3 in amino acids: CASSLDQARTDAYNSPLHF. CDR3 sequence (DNA): TGTGCCAGCAGCTTAGATCAGGCCCGGACGGACGCGTATAATTCACCCCTCCACTTT. V and J are TRBV28 and TRBJ1-6, with no clear D. Germline V gene data show CDR1 as MDHEN and CDR2 as SYDVKM. CDR3 length: 19 amino acids. The V end was cut by 6 bases, the J end by 4 bases, with 25 bases between.